The 23 T cell receptor beta chains below come from one sample, sequenced in a study of cytomegalovirus exposure and HLA in healthy donors. Vbeta (60) and Jbeta (13) primers were used in the PCR. Measured with immunoSEQ multiplex PCR; TCRdb has only the in-frame clones, and not every one. Here the sample spans fewer than 100,000 clones, approximately 81% being singletons. The sample consisted of PBMCs. These receptors all stem from a woman between 40 and 50 years old in good health and CMV-seropositive.

V usage is TRBV10-3 and J usage is TRBJ2-7; D is perhaps TRBD2 (5 bases). With 7 bases removed from V and 7 bases from J, the gap between germline ends came to 17 bases. The germline V gene encodes CDR1 ENHRY and CDR2 SYGVKD. The CDR3 sequence is 13 residues long. The CDR3 coding sequence is TGTGCCATCAAAGGAGGCGAGGTGGGAGAGCAGTACTTC. Amino acid sequence: CAIKGGEVGEQYF.

The V call is TRBV28, the J call TRBJ1-1; no reliable D call. CDR3 length: 12 residues. Per the germline V gene, CDR1 is MDHEN and CDR2 is SYDVKM. V was cut by 5 bases and J by 1 base, with 5 bases left in between. The CDR3 nucleotides are TGTGCCAGCAGTATACAGAACACTGAAGCTTTCTTT. It specifies CASSIQNTEAFF.

The chain combines TRBV10-3 with TRBJ2-5; no clear D gene. Germline assignment: CDR1 ENHRY and CDR2 SYGVKD. The CDR3 spans 12 residues. The ends were cut back, 2 bases at V and 5 bases at J, with 6 bases in the middle. The CDR3: CAISEGEETQYF. DNA of the CDR3: TGTGCCATCAGTGAGGGAGAGGAGACCCAGTACTTC.

CDR3 amino acids: CASSDSLTGPDTQYF. The CDR3 DNA reads TGTGCCAGCAGTGACTCGTTGACAGGCCCAGATACGCAGTATTTT. The rearrangement joins TRBV6-4 to TRBJ2-3; tentative D call: TRBD1 (6 bases). This CDR3 is built from 15 residues. Germline loops: CDR1 MRHNA, CDR2 SNTAGT. The ends were cut back, 0 bases at V and 4 bases at J, with 11 bases in the middle.

The chain carries TRBV12-5 and TRBJ1-1, with 7 bases matching TRBD1. J gave up 5 bases and V 5 bases, and 5 bases lay outside the gene matches. The CDR3 totals 13 residues. The V gene's germline CDR1 is LGHNT and CDR2 FRNRAP. The CDR3: CASGQSGGTEAFF. In nucleotides, the CDR3 is TGTGCTAGTGGTCAATCAGGGGGTACTGAAGCTTTCTTT.

The V and J genes are TRBV7-3 and TRBJ2-5; TRBD1 aligns across 12 bases. There are 15 residues in the CDR3. V lost 5 bases and J lost 3; bases outside the gene matches: 4. Germline CDR1 reads SGHTA; CDR2 reads FQGTGA. The CDR3 DNA is TGTGCCAGCAGCCCCGGGACAGGGGGCAAAGAGACCCAGTACTTC. This sequence encodes CASSPGTGGKETQYF.

This clone was found a few times. The chain links TRBV4-1 to TRBJ2-3, with 9 bases identical to TRBD2. J lost 0 bases, V lost 1 base, and 14 bases had no gene match. The CDR3 consists of 20 residues. CDR1 MGHRA and CDR2 YSYEKL come from the germline V gene. Here the CDR3 DNA reads TGCGCCAGCAGCCAAGTTCCCCGGCGGGAGGGGAGAGGTAGCACAGATACGCAGTATTTT. Residues: CASSQVPRREGRGSTDTQYF.

The chain recombines TRBV30 with TRBJ2-1; 7 nucleotides line up with TRBD1. The CDR3 is 17 residues long. Trimming cost V 0 bases and J 2 bases; bases outside gene matches: 10. Germline CDR1 and CDR2: GTSNPN and SVGIG (reference sequence). In DNA form, the CDR3 reads TGTGCCTGGAGTGTAGGGCACGTCAGGGGGACCTACAATGAGCAGTTCTTC. Its translation is CAWSVGHVRGTYNEQFF.

This chain uses TRBV5-6 with TRBJ1-1; weak D call: TRBD1 (6 bases). V lost 0 bases to trimming and J lost 0 bases, with 9 bases between them. Germline loops: CDR1 SGHDT, CDR2 YYEEEE. This CDR3 comprises 15 residues. The CDR3 bases are TGTGCCAGCAGCTTGGAACAGGGTCTGAACACTGAAGCTTTCTTT. This codes for CASSLEQGLNTEAFF.

V gene TRBV19 combines with J gene TRBJ2-1, with TRBD2 identical over 11 bases. The CDR3 has 17 residues. J was trimmed by 7 bases and V by 2 bases; bases with no gene match: 10. CDR1 is LNHDA, CDR2 SQIVND, per germline (reference sequence). Written as DNA, the CDR3 is TGTGCCAGTAGTATACCTATAGCGGGAGGGCCTCGAAATGAGCAGTTCTTC. Protein product: CASSIPIAGGPRNEQFF.

V usage is TRBV4-1 and J usage is TRBJ2-6; D unresolved. From germline, CDR1 is MGHRA and CDR2 YSYEKL. V was trimmed by 8 bases and J by 0 bases, leaving 14 bases between them. The CDR3 is 16 residues long. CDR3 nucleotide sequence: TGCGCCAGCGGTCCTCAACCCAGCTCTGGGGCCAACGTCCTGACTTTC. Residues: CASGPQPSSGANVLTF.

This chain links TRBV7-4 with TRBJ2-7, with 9 positions matching TRBD2. CDR1 and CDR2 from the germline V gene are SGHVT and SQSDAQ. With V trimmed by 1 base and J by 2 bases, 3 bases remained unmatched. This CDR3 has 15 residues. The CDR3 region is CASSLGLAGPYEQYF. In DNA, the CDR3 is TGTGCCAGCAGCTTAGGGCTAGCGGGGCCCTACGAGCAGTACTTC.

J is TRBJ2-5 and V is TRBV19, with D unclear. CDR3 size: 13 residues. The germline gives CDR1 LNHDA, CDR2 SQIVND (reference sequence). Trimming stripped 1 base from V and 1 base from J, with 4 bases between. The CDR3 loop reads CASSIAVQETQYF. In nucleotides, the CDR3 is TGTGCCAGTAGTATAGCGGTCCAAGAGACCCAGTACTTC.

The V call is TRBV5-1, the J call TRBJ2-5, with 9 nucleotides matching TRBD2. From germline, CDR1 is SGHRS and CDR2 YFSETQ. The CDR3 totals 15 residues. Trimming removed 4 bases from V and 2 bases from J; junction bases left unmatched: 6. CDR3 bases: TGCGCCAGCAGCGATACGACTAGCGGACAAGAGACCCAGTACTTC. Its translation is CASSDTTSGQETQYF.

The chain carries TRBV19 and TRBJ2-5; TRBD1 aligns across 11 bases. Germline V lookup: CDR1 LNHDA, CDR2 SQIVND (reference sequence). Losses at the gene ends were 6 bases for V and 1 base for J; bases not matched to a gene: 7. This CDR3 is built from 16 residues. The chain's CDR3 is CASSPGDRGAQETQYF. In nucleotides, the CDR3 is TGTGCCAGTAGCCCCGGGGACAGGGGGGCCCAAGAGACCCAGTACTTC.

This clone has more than one count but fewer than ten. The chain combines TRBV15 with TRBJ1-1; D remains ambiguous. This CDR3 has 16 amino acids. Germline V CDR1 and CDR2: LNHNV, YYDKDF (reference sequence). The V end lost 1 base, the J end lost 0 bases, and 12 bases lay between the germline ends. The CDR3 region is CATSRAYVNMNTEAFF. DNA of the CDR3: TGTGCCACCAGCAGAGCCTATGTTAATATGAACACTGAAGCTTTCTTT. The entire variable domain, with the rest obtained from reference TRBV15 and TRBJ1-1, is as follows: DAMVIQNPRYQVTQFGKPVTLSCSQTLNHNVMYWYQQKSSQAPKLLFHYYDKDFNNEADTPDNFQSRRPNTSFCFLDIRSPGLGDTAMYLCATSRAYVNMNTEAFFGQGTRLTVV.

The chain recombines TRBV19 with TRBJ1-4; TRBD1 is a possible D gene (5 bases). Trimming removed 6 bases from V and 0 bases from J, with 14 bases in between. The CDR3 runs 16 residues. Germline-derived CDR1 and CDR2 are LNHDA and SQIVND (reference sequence). Here the CDR3 reads CASSPPGGSTNEKLFF. The CDR3 bases are TGTGCCAGTAGCCCCCCGGGGGGATCAACTAATGAAAAACTGTTTTTT.

The rearrangement links TRBV27 to TRBJ2-7; 16 bases fit TRBD2. The CDR3 contains 19 residues. Germline CDR1 reads MNHEY; CDR2 reads SMNVEV (reference sequence). V was clipped by 5 bases and J by 0 bases; unmatched bases: 10. CDR3 loop: CASSTPPGTSGRVSYEQYF. CDR3 sequence (DNA): TGTGCCAGCAGTACTCCCCCCGGGACTAGCGGGAGGGTCTCCTACGAGCAGTACTTC.

The rearrangement uses TRBV14 and TRBJ2-7; TRBD1 might be the D (6 bases). CDR3 size: 13 residues. V was shortened by 8 bases and J by 4 bases, with 15 bases between the two germline ends. The germline CDR1 and CDR2 sequences are SGHDN and FVKESK. The CDR3: CASGTSGTYEQYF. The CDR3 region has the DNA TGTGCCAGCGGAACTTCAGGGACATACGAGCAGTACTTC. The variable domain in full, completed from reference TRBV14 and TRBJ2-7, reads EAGVTQFPSHSVIEKGQTVTLRCDPISGHDNLYWYRRVMGKEIKFLLHFVKESKQDESGMPNNRFLAERTGGTYSTLKVQPAELEDSGVYFCASGTSGTYEQYFGPGTRLTVT.

CDR3 in amino acids: CASSEISGDTQYF. The CDR3 nucleotides read TGTGCCAGCAGTGAAATAAGCGGAGATACGCAGTATTTT. The chain joins TRBV2 to TRBJ2-3, with D possibly being TRBD2 (5 bases). CDR3 length equals 13 residues. The V gene's germline CDR1 is SNHLY and CDR2 FYNNEI. Between the trimmed V and J ends, which lost 2 bases and 5 bases, there was a span of 8 bases.

The chain employs TRBV6-9 and TRBJ1-3; TRBD1 aligns across 8 bases. The J segment lost 2 bases and the V segment lost 3 bases, leaving 9 bases of the junction unmatched. The CDR3 length is 17 residues. Germline CDR1 reads MNHGY; CDR2 reads SVAAGI. Here the CDR3 DNA reads TGTGCCAGCAGTTACAAAGGACAGGGTGACGCTGGAAACACCATATATTTT. It encodes CASSYKGQGDAGNTIYF.

This clone turned up a few times. This chain connects TRBV19 to TRBJ1-2, with 8 bases that match TRBD1. The junction had 10 bases not matched to a gene; V was cut back by 7 bases and J by 3 bases. The CDR3 contains 15 residues. Germline lookup yields CDR1 LNHDA and CDR2 SQIVND (reference sequence). The CDR3: CASTPQGAADYGYTF. The CDR3 DNA reads TGTGCCAGTACTCCGCAGGGGGCTGCAGACTATGGCTACACCTTC.

V is TRBV25-1 and J is TRBJ2-1; the match to TRBD2 covers 7 bases. Trimming took 5 bases from V and 9 from J; bases not matched to a gene: 7. This CDR3 spans 13 amino acids. Germline loops: CDR1 MGHDK, CDR2 SYGVNS. CDR3 bases: TGTGCCAGCAGTCACCCAGGCGGGAGTGAGCAGTTCTTC. Its protein product is CASSHPGGSEQFF.